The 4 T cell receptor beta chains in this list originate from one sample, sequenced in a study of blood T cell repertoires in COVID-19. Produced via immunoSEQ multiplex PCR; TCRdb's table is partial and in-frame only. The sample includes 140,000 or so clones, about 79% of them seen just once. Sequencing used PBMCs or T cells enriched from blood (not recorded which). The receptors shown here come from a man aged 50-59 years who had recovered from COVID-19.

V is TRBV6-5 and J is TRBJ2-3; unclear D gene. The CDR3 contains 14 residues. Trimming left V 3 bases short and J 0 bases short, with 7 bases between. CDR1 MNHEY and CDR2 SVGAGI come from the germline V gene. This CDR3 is CASSYPGSTDTQYF. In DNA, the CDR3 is TGTGCCAGCAGTTATCCCGGGAGCACAGATACGCAGTATTTT.

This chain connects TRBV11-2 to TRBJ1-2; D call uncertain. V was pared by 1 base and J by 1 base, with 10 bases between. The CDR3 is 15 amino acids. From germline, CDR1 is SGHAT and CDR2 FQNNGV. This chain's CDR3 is CASSLGAGINYGYTF. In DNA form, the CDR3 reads TGTGCCAGCAGCTTAGGGGCGGGGATTAACTATGGCTACACCTTC.

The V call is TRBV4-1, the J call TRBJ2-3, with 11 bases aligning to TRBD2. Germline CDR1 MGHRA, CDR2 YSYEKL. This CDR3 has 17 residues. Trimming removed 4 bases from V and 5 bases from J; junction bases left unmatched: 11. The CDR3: CASSPRILAGGKDTQYF. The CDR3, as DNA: TGCGCCAGCAGCCCGCGCATTCTAGCGGGGGGTAAAGATACGCAGTATTTT.

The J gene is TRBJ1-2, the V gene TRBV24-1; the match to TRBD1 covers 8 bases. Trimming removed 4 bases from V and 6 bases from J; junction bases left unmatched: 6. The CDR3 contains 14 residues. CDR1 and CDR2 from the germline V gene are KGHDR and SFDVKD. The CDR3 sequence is CATSDPRTGNGYTF. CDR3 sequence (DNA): TGTGCCACCAGTGACCCCCGGACAGGGAATGGCTACACCTTC.